This T cell receptor (beta chain) is from a study of CD8 T cells in ankylosing spondylitis. Findings and caveats of the study: A motif of 7 or 8 highly homologous TCR beta variants was seen as apparently characteristic of ankylosing spondylitis blood. In reactive arthritis synovial fluid and blood, some motif variants had been reported before.

It was by quantitative 5'-RACE with molecular barcodes that TCR beta libraries were made. TCRdb itself ran the 5' RACE reads through MiXCR, one entry per CDR3 protein. The table records 700,000 or so distinct CDR3 sequences, around 17% of them present only once. The table lists this clonotype with a few counts. The antigen is unknown. Germline loops: CDR1 SQVTM, CDR2 ANQGSEA. V lost 4 bases and J 1 base, leaving 11 bases between the germline ends. The CDR3 is made up of 13 amino acids. Material for sequencing was blood, either unsorted or a sorted T cell fraction (not recorded which). The V and J genes are TRBV29-1 and TRBJ2-7; D unclear. This TCR was sampled from a male donor with ankylosing spondylitis. The CDR3 region is CSVVGDRSYEQYF. The CDR3 DNA follows: TGCAGCGTTGTTGGAGATCGGTCCTACGAGCAGTACTTC.